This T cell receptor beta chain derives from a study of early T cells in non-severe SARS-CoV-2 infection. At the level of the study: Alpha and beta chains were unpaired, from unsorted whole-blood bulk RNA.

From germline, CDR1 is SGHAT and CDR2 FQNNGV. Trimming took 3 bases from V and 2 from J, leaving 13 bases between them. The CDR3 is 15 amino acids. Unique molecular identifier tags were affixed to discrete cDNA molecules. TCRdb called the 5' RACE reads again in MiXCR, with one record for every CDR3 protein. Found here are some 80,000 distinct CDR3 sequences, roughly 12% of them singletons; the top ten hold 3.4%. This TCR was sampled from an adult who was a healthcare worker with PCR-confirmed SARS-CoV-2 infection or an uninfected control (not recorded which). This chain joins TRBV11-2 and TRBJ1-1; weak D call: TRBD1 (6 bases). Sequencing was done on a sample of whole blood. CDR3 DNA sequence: TGTGCCAGCAGCTTCCTAGCCAGGGGTAACACTGAAGCTTTCTTT. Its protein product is CASSFLARGNTEAFF.